Each of the 28 T cell receptor beta chains below was sequenced from the same sample in a study of shared clonotypes between healthy human individuals. Measured with immunoSEQ multiplex PCR; TCRdb has only the in-frame clones, and not every one. Among about 490,000 clones, roughly 80% were seen once, and the ten largest hold roughly an eighth. The sequenced material came from PBMCs. The receptors were gathered from a woman in her forties in good health. Some clones in this sample may be carry-over from other donors' samples.

The chain carries TRBV2 and TRBJ2-5, with D possibly being TRBD2 (5 bases). V was trimmed by 0 bases and J by 5 bases, leaving 7 bases between them. The germline gives CDR1 SNHLY, CDR2 FYNNEI. This CDR3 contains 13 residues. The CDR3 DNA follows: TGTGCCAGCAGTGAAGCGCGAGGGGAGACCCAGTACTTC. Its translation: CASSEARGETQYF.

Here the CDR3 reads CASSSYAAYEQYF. CDR3 sequence (DNA): TGTGCCAGCAGTTCATACGCCGCCTACGAGCAGTACTTC. The gene calls are TRBV5-6 and TRBJ2-7; D call uncertain. Per the germline V gene, CDR1 is SGHDT and CDR2 is YYEEEE. This CDR3 contains 13 residues. Trimming took 5 bases from V and 2 from J, leaving 11 bases between them.

Notes on this clone: With only one base between it and a far larger clone, this is likely a read error. The chain recombines TRBV6-5 with TRBJ2-7; no definite D call. Germline assignment: CDR1 MNHEY and CDR2 SVGAGI. The CDR3 is 15 amino acids. The CDR3 is CAGSYSIGWSDEQYF. The CDR3 region has the DNA TGTGCCGGCAGTTACTCGATAGGTTGGTCGGACGAGCAGTACTTC.

This clone was picked up a small number of times. This sequence may be a read error, since a much larger clone differs from it by one base. Other DNA sequences in the same sample also yield this CDR3. The gene calls are TRBV28 and TRBJ2-1; D is undetermined. Germline assignment: CDR1 MDHEN and CDR2 SYDVKM. The CDR3 is 11 amino acids. This CDR3 is CASSFTWEQFF. Here the CDR3 DNA reads TGCGCCAGCAGTTTCACCTGGGAGCAGTTCTTC.

The chain recombines TRBV11-3 with TRBJ2-1, with D tentatively TRBD1 or TRBD2 (5 bases each). This CDR3 is 16 amino acids long. Germline V CDR1 and CDR2: SGHNT, YENEEA. Deletions cut 8 bases from V and 2 bases from J, with 19 bases between. The CDR3 sequence is CASPGGGNLTYNEQFF. The CDR3 nucleotides are TGTGCCAGCCCTGGGGGTGGAAACCTTACCTACAATGAGCAGTTCTTC.

In regard to this clone: Other DNA sequences within the sample encode an identical CDR3. The chain combines TRBV28 with TRBJ1-2; 12 bases line up with TRBD1. Per germline, CDR1 MDHEN and CDR2 SYDVKM. This CDR3 comprises 14 residues. V was clipped by 3 bases and J by 8 bases; unmatched bases: 4. Here the CDR3 reads CASSLGQGAGGYTF. CDR3 bases: TGTGCCAGCAGTTTGGGACAGGGGGCAGGAGGCTACACCTTC.

The chain has TRBV19 and TRBJ2-2, with D uncertain. CDR1 and CDR2 (germline): LNHDA, SQIVND (reference sequence). V gave up 2 bases and J gave up 3 bases, with 13 bases separating them. The CDR3 covers 16 residues. The CDR3 loop is CASSISVARDTGELFF. CDR3 bases: TGTGCCAGTAGTATATCGGTGGCGCGAGACACCGGGGAGCTGTTTTTT.

CDR3 protein: CASSPPGRINPRNTGELFF. Here the CDR3 DNA reads TGTGCCAGTAGTCCCCCAGGTAGGATCAACCCGAGGAACACCGGGGAGCTGTTTTTT. J is TRBJ2-2 and V is TRBV19; no definite D call. This CDR3 has 19 residues. Trimming pared 5 bases from V and 1 base from J, leaving 23 bases between. Germline V gives CDR1 LNHDA, CDR2 SQIVND (reference sequence).

Of note for this clone: This likely stems from a read error, as it lies one base from a far larger clone. Distinct nucleotide sequences in the sample also encode this CDR3. The V call is TRBV2, the J call TRBJ1-5; 9 bases are shared with TRBD1. The CDR3 runs 13 residues. Germline assignment: CDR1 SNHLY and CDR2 FYNNEI. J gave up 9 bases and V 8 bases, and 8 bases lay outside the gene matches. The CDR3 DNA sequence: TGTGCCAGCCACGGGACAGGGAAGGTGCCCCAGCATTTT. As protein: CASHGTGKVPQHF.

The CDR3 here is CASSIRAGSQETQYF. CDR3 DNA: TGTGCCAGCAGTATCAGAGCGGGATCGCAGGAGACCCAGTACTTC. The chain uses TRBV27 and TRBJ2-5; 7 bases align to TRBD2. V gave up 5 bases and J gave up 5 bases; unmatched junction bases: 11. Germline CDR1 is MNHEY and CDR2 is SMNVEV (reference sequence). The CDR3 is 15 residues long.

This sequence joins TRBV27 and TRBJ2-4; D gene uncertain. Germline V CDR1 and CDR2: MNHEY, SMNVEV (reference sequence). V lost 7 bases and J 2 bases, leaving 30 bases between the germline ends. This CDR3 is 20 amino acids long. CDR3 nucleotide sequence: TGTGCCAGCAAACACGGAGCACATCGTAACGTAAAAGGTCCCAAAAACATTCAGTACTTC. This translates into CASKHGAHRNVKGPKNIQYF.

This clone was found once. A far larger clone is one nucleotide away, so this likely arose from a read error. Other DNA sequences in the sample encode the same CDR3. The CDR3 DNA reads TGTGCCAGCAGCTTAGATCTGGGTGAGACCCAATACTTC. As protein: CASSLDLGETQYF. The rearrangement joins TRBV11-2 to TRBJ2-5; D remains unclear. The germline V gene has CDR1 SGHAT and CDR2 FQNNGV. This CDR3 contains 13 residues.

V usage is TRBV29-1 and J usage is TRBJ2-5, with TRBD2 identical over 10 bases. Germline-derived CDR1 and CDR2 are SQVTM and ANQGSEA. The J segment lost 5 bases and the V segment lost 7 bases, leaving 7 bases of the junction unmatched. CDR3 length: 13 residues. The CDR3 DNA sequence: TGCAGCGCCAGCGGGAGGGCCGAGGAGACCCAGTACTTC. The encoded protein is CSASGRAEETQYF.

There are many counts of this clone. Other DNA sequences in this sample translate to the same CDR3. The chain is built from TRBV7-8 and TRBJ1-1; possibly TRBD1 for D (5 bases). The V gene lost 5 bases and the J gene lost 5 bases, with 12 bases spanning the gap. The length of the CDR3 is 13 residues. Per the germline V gene, CDR1 is SGHVS and CDR2 is FQNEAQ. This CDR3 is CASSLWGGTEAFF. The CDR3 coding sequence is TGTGCCAGCAGCCTCTGGGGGGGAACTGAAGCTTTCTTT.

The chain uses TRBV15 and TRBJ2-7; 9 bases match TRBD2. The V and J ends lost 0 bases and 2 bases, in that order; junction bases with no gene match: 8. CDR3 length: 17 residues. From germline, CDR1 is LNHNV and CDR2 YYDKDF (reference sequence). Written as DNA, the CDR3 is TGTGCCACCAGCAGAGAAGCACTAGCGGGTACTACCTACGAGCAGTACTTC. This sequence encodes CATSREALAGTTYEQYF.

This clone was observed a handful of times. This chain links TRBV7-9 with TRBJ2-3; no clear D. V lost 5 bases, J lost 6 bases, and 12 bases lay in between. The CDR3 consists of 13 residues. CDR1 and CDR2 from the germline V gene are SEHNR and FQNEAQ (reference sequence). DNA of the CDR3: TGTGCCAGCAGCCTCGGCACGCACGATACGCAGTATTTT. Translation gives CASSLGTHDTQYF.

The chain joins TRBV11-2 to TRBJ2-7; D tentatively fits TRBD1 or TRBD2 (6 bases each). This CDR3 is built from 16 residues. The V end was cut by 3 bases, the J end by 3 bases, with 18 bases between. Germline CDR1 and CDR2: SGHAT and FQNNGV. CDR3 nucleotides: TGTGCCAGCAGCTTTTTCCCGGGGGCTCAATTCTACGAGCAGTACTTC. As protein: CASSFFPGAQFYEQYF.

The V call is TRBV7-6, the J call TRBJ2-2, with D unclear. Germline CDR1 reads SGHVS; CDR2 reads FNYEAQ. The CDR3 loop spans 15 amino acids. The ends were cut back, 1 base at V and 1 base at J, with 7 bases in the middle. The DNA of the CDR3 is TGTGCCAGCAGCTTAGTTGGCGGGAACACCGGGGAGCTGTTTTTT. Residues: CASSLVGGNTGELFF. Using reference TRBV7-6 and TRBJ2-2 for the parts outside the CDR3, the full variable domain is GAGVSQSPRYKVTKRGQDVALRCDPISGHVSLYWYRQALGQGPEFLTYFNYEAQQDKSGLPNDRFSAERPEGSISTLTIQRTEQRDSAMYRCASSLVGGNTGELFFGEGSRLTVL.

At least ten counts were recorded for this clone. This chain links TRBV28 with TRBJ1-2; D not certain. There are 15 residues in the CDR3. Trimming shortened V by 7 bases and J by 4 bases, and 19 bases separated the two germline ends. Per germline, CDR1 MDHEN and CDR2 SYDVKM. The CDR3 bases are TGTGCCAGCAATTCCCGACCCCCGCGCCGCTATGGCTACACCTTC. This codes for CASNSRPPRRYGYTF.

V is TRBV5-6 and J is TRBJ2-3; D is ambiguous. The CDR3 is made up of 13 amino acids. V gave up 4 bases and J gave up 0 bases, with 6 bases separating them. The germline V gene has CDR1 SGHDT and CDR2 YYEEEE. Here the CDR3 DNA reads TGTGCCAGCAGCGTAACTAGCACAGATACGCAGTATTTT. Translating gives CASSVTSTDTQYF.

The CDR3 nucleotides are TGTGCCAGCAGGGACAACTCGAACACCGGGGAGCTGTTTTTT. Its translation: CASRDNSNTGELFF. The rearrangement uses TRBV6-1 and TRBJ2-2; D perhaps matches TRBD1 (5 bases). CDR3 length equals 14 residues. The V gene's germline CDR1 is MNHNS and CDR2 SASEGT. V was clipped by 6 bases and J by 0 bases, with 8 bases between them.

This clone is a singleton in its sample. The chain is built from TRBV9 and TRBJ2-3; 7 nucleotides match TRBD2. Germline lookup yields CDR1 SGDLS and CDR2 YYNGEE. V shed 4 bases, J shed 2 bases, and the junction held 4 bases outside the gene matches. This CDR3 is built from 14 residues. As DNA, the CDR3 is TGTGCCAGCAGCATGGGACTAACCACAGATACGCAGTATTTT. Amino acid sequence: CASSMGLTTDTQYF.

Comments on this clone: Just one base apart from a much larger clone, this may be a read error. Different DNA sequences within this sample yield the same CDR3. CDR3 region: CASSLGRGRQETQYF. Written as DNA, the CDR3 is TGTGCCAGCAGCTTAGGCCGGGGGCGGCAGGAGACACAGTACTTC. The rearrangement links TRBV11-1 to TRBJ2-5; D may match TRBD1 or TRBD2 (6 bases each). This CDR3 region has 15 residues. Per the germline V gene, CDR1 is SGHAT and CDR2 is FQDESV (reference sequence). Looking up the rest from reference TRBV11-1 and TRBJ2-5 gives the full variable domain: EAEVAQSPRYKITEKSQAVAFWCDPISGHATLYWYRQILGQGPELLVQFQDESVVDDSQLPKDRFSAERLKGVDSTLKIQPAELGDSAMYLCASSLGRGRQETQYFGPGTRLLVL.

The CDR3 DNA reads as TGTGCCAGTAGTTCCGCCCGGCGGCAGGGAGGAGATCAGCCCCAGCATTTT. It encodes CASSSARRQGGDQPQHF. This chain links TRBV19 with TRBJ1-5; a weak D match, TRBD1 (5 bases). The CDR3 is 17 residues long. V was clipped by 5 bases and J by 5 bases, with 22 bases between them. The germline V gene encodes CDR1 LNHDA and CDR2 SQIVND (reference sequence). Using reference TRBV19 and TRBJ1-5 for the parts outside the CDR3, the full variable domain is DGGITQSPKYLFRKEGQNVTLSCEQNLNHDAMYWYRQDPGQGLRLIYYSQIVNDFQKGDIAEGYSVSREKKESFPLTVTSAQKNPTAFYLCASSSARRQGGDQPQHFGDGTRLSIL.

V and J are TRBV30 and TRBJ1-3, with 9 positions matching TRBD1. With V trimmed by 1 base and J by 3 bases, 4 bases remained unmatched. Germline-derived CDR1 and CDR2 are GTSNPN and SVGIG (reference sequence). The CDR3 totals 15 residues. The CDR3 sequence: CAWSADRGGGNTIYF. DNA of the CDR3: TGTGCCTGGAGTGCAGACAGGGGGGGTGGAAACACCATATATTTT.

The chain has TRBV6-6 and TRBJ2-7; possible D gene TRBD1, 6 bases. Looked up from germline, CDR1 is MNHNY and CDR2 is SVGAGI (reference sequence). Trimming pared 6 bases from V and 6 bases from J, leaving 12 bases between. The CDR3 consists of 12 residues. The CDR3 DNA reads as TGTGCCAGCAGCCCTACAGGGCCCGAGCAGTACTTC. Amino acids: CASSPTGPEQYF.

V usage is TRBV11-1 and J usage is TRBJ2-1; 10 nucleotides agree with TRBD2. Germline V gene data show CDR1 as SGHAT and CDR2 as FQDESV (reference sequence). Trimming cost V 3 bases and J 12 bases; bases outside gene matches: 11. The CDR3 totals 15 residues. For the CDR3, the DNA is TGTGCCAGCAGCTTGCCAACTAGCGGGGTAATCGGGCAGTTCTTC. It specifies CASSLPTSGVIGQFF.

CDR3 nucleotide sequence: TGCGCCAGCAGCTGGGAACAGGGTTACACAGATACGCAGTATTTT. It codes for CASSWEQGYTDTQYF. The chain carries TRBV5-1 and TRBJ2-3; D might be TRBD1 (6 bases). The ends were cut back, 3 bases at V and 2 bases at J, with 13 bases in the middle. Germline V gene data show CDR1 as SGHRS and CDR2 as YFSETQ. CDR3 length: 15 residues. Filled out from reference TRBV5-1 and TRBJ2-3, the complete variable domain reads KAGVTQTPRYLIKTRGQQVTLSCSPISGHRSVSWYQQTPGQGLQFLFEYFSETQRNKGNFPGRFSGRQFSNSRSEMNVSTLELGDSALYLCASSWEQGYTDTQYFGPGTRLTVL.